This T cell receptor beta chain was sequenced for a study of Ad26.COV2.S vaccination and SARS-CoV-2 variants. The overall study: Ad26.COV2.S shots went into the muscle once or twice, 56 days apart.

The treatment was: 15 to 20 received Ad26.COV2.S at low or high dose, single or two shots; roughly 5 received placebo; per-sample allocation not given. Material that was analyzed had been drawn on day 63 after the first vaccine or placebo injection. An Ad26 vector expressing Wuhan-strain SARS-CoV-2 spike served as the vaccine. Some clones are missing from TCRdb's copy, which holds only in-frame ones; the method was immunoSEQ multiplex PCR. The profile shows around 450,000 clones, about 93% of them singletons. The CDR3 has 14 amino acids. Trimming removed 4 bases from V and 4 bases from J, with 15 bases in between. Germline CDR1 and CDR2: SGHNT and YYREEE (reference sequence).

Specimen: peripheral blood, collected in a trial of Ad26.COV2.S vaccine versus placebo. The TCR comes from a person aged 18 to 59 who received the Ad26.COV2.S COVID-19 vaccine or a placebo. V gene TRBV5-4 combines with J gene TRBJ2-7; perhaps TRBD1 as D (5 bases). CDR3 loop: CASSPGHNYYEQYF. CDR3 DNA: TGTGCCAGCAGCCCCGGACACAACTATTACGAGCAGTACTTC.